A single sample gave rise to the 4 T cell receptor beta chains below, sequenced in a study of vaccination and CD4 T cells after COVID-19. The treatment here: 10-day PBMC culture with coronavirus spike peptide pools or control peptides (ViraFEST assay). The Oncomine TCR Beta short-read assay generated sequence data from the DNA of cultured CD4+ T cells. TCRdb re-called the PCR reads with MiXCR, one entry per CDR3 protein. The data hold around 12,000 distinct CDR3 sequences, with roughly 44% observed a single time. Their target antigens are unknown. The sequencing input was cultured CD4+ T cells from blood. The source of these receptors is a human donor with COVID-19.

The chain employs TRBV11-3 and TRBJ1-2; 9 bases match TRBD1. This CDR3 has 14 amino acids. J lost 7 bases, V lost 3 bases, and 6 bases had no gene match. The germline gives CDR1 SGHNT, CDR2 YENEEA. The CDR3 spells CASSFRTGEGGYTF. The CDR3 nucleotides are TGTGCCAGCAGCTTCCGGACAGGGGAAGGTGGCTACACCTTC.

The chain has TRBV2 and TRBJ1-3; no reliable D call. Looked up from germline, CDR1 is SNHLY and CDR2 is FYNNEI. CDR3 length: 13 amino acids. V lost 9 bases and J lost 1, with 10 bases in between. CDR3 DNA: TGTGCCAGTCAGTTTAGTTCTGGAAACACCATATATTTT. Encoded protein: CASQFSSGNTIYF.

This clonotype showed up just a few times. This rearrangement joins TRBV19 to TRBJ1-2; D call uncertain. Looked up from germline, CDR1 is LNHDA and CDR2 is SQIVND (reference sequence). The V end was cut by 0 bases, the J end by 7 bases, with 6 bases between. The CDR3 has 12 amino acids. CDR3 sequence: CASSIDRAGYTF. DNA of the CDR3: TGTGCCAGTAGTATAGATCGGGCTGGCTACACCTTC.

This clonotype was observed a handful of times. The J gene is TRBJ2-3, the V gene TRBV30, with 14 bases matching TRBD2. Germline V gives CDR1 GTSNPN, CDR2 SVGIG (reference sequence). This CDR3 is 15 amino acids long. With 4 bases clipped from V and 8 bases from J, the junction kept 8 bases outside the gene matches. DNA of the CDR3: TGTGCCTGGAAGACTAGCGGGGGGGCGAAAGCTACGCAGTATTTT. The encoded protein is CAWKTSGGAKATQYF. Based on the CDR3 plus reference TRBV30 and TRBJ2-3, the full variable domain is SQTIHQWPATLVQPVGSPLSLECTVEGTSNPNLYWYRQAAGRGLQLLFYSVGIGQISSEVPQNLSASRPQDRQFILSSKKLLLSDSGFYLCAWKTSGGAKATQYFGPGTRLTVL.